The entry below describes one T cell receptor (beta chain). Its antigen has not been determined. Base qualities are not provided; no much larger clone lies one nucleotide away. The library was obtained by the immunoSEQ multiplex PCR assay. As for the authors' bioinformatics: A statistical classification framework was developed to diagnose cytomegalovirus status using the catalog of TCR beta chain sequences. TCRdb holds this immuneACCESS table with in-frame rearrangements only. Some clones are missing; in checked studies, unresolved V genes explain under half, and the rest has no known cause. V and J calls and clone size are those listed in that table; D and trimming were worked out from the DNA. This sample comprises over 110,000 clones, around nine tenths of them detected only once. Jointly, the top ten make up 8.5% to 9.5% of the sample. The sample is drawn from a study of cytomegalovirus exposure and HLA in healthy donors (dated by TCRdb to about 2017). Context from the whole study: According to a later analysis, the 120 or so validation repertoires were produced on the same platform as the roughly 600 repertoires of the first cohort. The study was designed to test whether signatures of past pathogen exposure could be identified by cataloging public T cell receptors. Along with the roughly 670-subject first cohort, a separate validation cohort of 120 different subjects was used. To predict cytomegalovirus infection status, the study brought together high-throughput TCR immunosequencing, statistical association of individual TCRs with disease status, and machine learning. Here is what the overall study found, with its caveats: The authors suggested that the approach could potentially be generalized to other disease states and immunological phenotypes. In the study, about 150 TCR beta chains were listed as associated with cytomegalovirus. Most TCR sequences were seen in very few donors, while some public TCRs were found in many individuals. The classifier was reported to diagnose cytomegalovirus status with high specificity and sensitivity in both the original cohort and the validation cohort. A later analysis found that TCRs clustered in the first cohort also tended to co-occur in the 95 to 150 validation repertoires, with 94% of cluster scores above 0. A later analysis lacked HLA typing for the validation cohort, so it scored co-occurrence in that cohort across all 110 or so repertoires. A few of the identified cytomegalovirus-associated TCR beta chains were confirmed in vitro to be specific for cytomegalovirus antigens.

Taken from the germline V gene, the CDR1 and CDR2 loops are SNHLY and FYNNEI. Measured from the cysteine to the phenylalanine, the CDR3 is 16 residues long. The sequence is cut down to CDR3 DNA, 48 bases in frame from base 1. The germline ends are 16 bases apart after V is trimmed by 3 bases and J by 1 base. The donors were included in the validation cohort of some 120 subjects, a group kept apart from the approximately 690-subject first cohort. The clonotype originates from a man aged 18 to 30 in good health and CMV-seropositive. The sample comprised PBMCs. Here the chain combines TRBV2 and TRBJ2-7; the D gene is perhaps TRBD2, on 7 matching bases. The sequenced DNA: TGTGCCAGCAGTGAGGGGGGGGCCAGGTTTTCCTACGAGCAGTACTTC. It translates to CASSEGGARFSYEQYF.